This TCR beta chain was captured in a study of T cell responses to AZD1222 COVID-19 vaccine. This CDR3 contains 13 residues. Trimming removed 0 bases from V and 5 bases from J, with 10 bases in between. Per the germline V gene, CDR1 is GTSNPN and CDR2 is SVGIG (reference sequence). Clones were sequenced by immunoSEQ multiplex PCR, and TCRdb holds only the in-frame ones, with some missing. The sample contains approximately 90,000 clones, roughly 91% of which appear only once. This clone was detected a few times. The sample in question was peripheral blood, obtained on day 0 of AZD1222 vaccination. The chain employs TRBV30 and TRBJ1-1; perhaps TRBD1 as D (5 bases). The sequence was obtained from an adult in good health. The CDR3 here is CAWSVGVMTEAFF. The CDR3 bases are TGTGCCTGGAGTGTAGGGGTAATGACTGAAGCTTTCTTT.